These T cell receptor beta chains were read from a single sample in a study of blood T cell repertoires in COVID-19. Some clones are missing from TCRdb's copy, which holds only in-frame ones; the method was immunoSEQ multiplex PCR. The sample consists of 200,000 or so clones, about 80% of them appearing once. The source material was PBMCs or T cells enriched from blood (not recorded which). These TCRs come from a woman between 40 and 55 years old with acute COVID-19. Each CDR3 is given with its conserved first and last residue. Fields, in order: clone size, V gene, D gene, J gene, CDR3 length, CDR3 protein, CDR3 DNA. D genes are given only for firm matches. Rows give clone size only sometimes, using once, few, many, or a class for an expanded clone.

abundance: .; v_gene: TRBV12-3/TRBV12-4; d_gene: .; j_gene: TRBJ1-4; len: 13; CDR3aa: CASRLGGDEKLFF; CDR3nt: TGTGCCAGCAGATTAGGGGGGGATGAAAAACTGTTTTTT
abundance: once; v_gene: TRBV11-2; d_gene: TRBD1; j_gene: TRBJ2-6; len: 18; CDR3aa: CASSLRQGWDSGANVLTF; CDR3nt: TGTGCCAGCAGCTTAAGACAGGGTTGGGACTCTGGGGCCAACGTCCTGACTTTC
abundance: .; v_gene: TRBV9; d_gene: TRBD2; j_gene: TRBJ2-7; len: 13; CDR3aa: CASSTGLAGEQYF; CDR3nt: TGTGCCAGCAGCACGGGACTAGCGGGAGAGCAGTACTTC
abundance: .; v_gene: TRBV10-3; d_gene: .; j_gene: TRBJ1-2; len: 14; CDR3aa: CAISESGGEDRYTF; CDR3nt: TGTGCCATCAGTGAGTCCGGCGGTGAGGATCGCTACACCTTC
abundance: .; v_gene: TRBV5-1; d_gene: .; j_gene: TRBJ2-1; len: 16; CDR3aa: CASSRDSLGSYNEQFF; CDR3nt: TGCGCCAGCAGCCGGGACTCCCTCGGGTCCTACAATGAGCAGTTCTTC
abundance: .; v_gene: TRBV7-3; d_gene: .; j_gene: TRBJ1-1; len: 13; CDR3aa: CASSFDRGTEAFF; CDR3nt: TGTGCCAGCAGCTTTGACAGAGGCACTGAAGCTTTCTTT
abundance: .; v_gene: TRBV2; d_gene: TRBD1; j_gene: TRBJ1-2; len: 13; CDR3aa: CASTRTGTYGYTF; CDR3nt: TGTGCCAGCACCAGGACAGGGACGTATGGCTACACCTTC
abundance: .; v_gene: TRBV30; d_gene: TRBD2; j_gene: TRBJ2-1; len: 16; CDR3aa: CAWTSGRAYFSGEQFF; CDR3nt: TGTGCCTGGACTAGCGGGAGGGCCTACTTTAGTGGTGAGCAGTTCTTC
abundance: .; v_gene: TRBV11-2; d_gene: .; j_gene: TRBJ1-2; len: 14; CDR3aa: CASSLVGTLYGYTF; CDR3nt: TGTGCCAGCAGCTTAGTGGGGACTCTCTATGGCTACACCTTC
abundance: few; v_gene: TRBV9; d_gene: .; j_gene: TRBJ1-1; len: 14; CDR3aa: CASSLDSMNTEAFF; CDR3nt: TGTGCCAGCAGCCTGGACAGCATGAACACTGAAGCTTTCTTT
abundance: .; v_gene: TRBV5-1; d_gene: TRBD1; j_gene: TRBJ1-1; len: 14; CDR3aa: CASRRQGAITEAFF; CDR3nt: TGCGCCAGCAGACGACAGGGGGCGATCACTGAAGCTTTCTTT
abundance: .; v_gene: TRBV4-1; d_gene: .; j_gene: TRBJ2-7; len: 13; CDR3aa: CASSRTATYEQYF; CDR3nt: TGCGCCAGCAGCCGGACAGCCACCTACGAGCAGTACTTC
abundance: .; v_gene: TRBV30; d_gene: TRBD1; j_gene: TRBJ1-4; len: 14; CDR3aa: CAWSLGQGYEKLFF; CDR3nt: TGTGCCTGGAGCCTGGGACAGGGATATGAAAAACTGTTTTTT
abundance: .; v_gene: TRBV6-5; d_gene: TRBD1; j_gene: TRBJ1-1; len: 14; CDR3aa: CASSYQGQGPEAFF; CDR3nt: TGTGCCAGCAGTTACCAGGGACAGGGTCCTGAGGCTTTCTTT
abundance: .; v_gene: TRBV7-9; d_gene: TRBD1; j_gene: TRBJ2-1; len: 14; CDR3aa: CASSLETGADEQFF; CDR3nt: TGTGCCAGCAGCTTAGAGACAGGGGCGGATGAGCAGTTCTTC
abundance: .; v_gene: TRBV3-1/TRBV3-2; d_gene: TRBD2; j_gene: TRBJ2-1; len: 16; CDR3aa: CASSQTLAGGGNEQFF; CDR3nt: TGTGCCAGCAGCCAAACCCTAGCGGGAGGAGGCAATGAGCAGTTCTTC
abundance: .; v_gene: TRBV10-1; d_gene: .; j_gene: TRBJ1-6; len: 15; CDR3aa: CASSEQESGDSPLHF; CDR3nt: TGCGCCAGCAGCGAACAGGAATCTGGCGATTCACCCCTCCACTTT
abundance: .; v_gene: TRBV9; d_gene: .; j_gene: TRBJ1-5; len: 14; CDR3aa: CASSADSSNQPQHF; CDR3nt: TGTGCCAGCAGCGCCGACAGTTCGAATCAGCCCCAGCATTTT
abundance: .; v_gene: TRBV2; d_gene: .; j_gene: TRBJ1-5; len: 15; CDR3aa: CASSGGLDSNQPQHF; CDR3nt: TGTGCCAGCAGTGGAGGGCTTGATAGCAATCAGCCCCAGCATTTT
abundance: .; v_gene: TRBV3-1/TRBV3-2; d_gene: .; j_gene: TRBJ1-3; len: 18; CDR3aa: CASSRGQPGALSGNTIYF; CDR3nt: TGTGCCAGCAGCCGAGGACAGCCAGGCGCTCTCTCTGGAAACACCATATATTTT
abundance: once; v_gene: TRBV28; d_gene: .; j_gene: TRBJ1-2; len: 15; CDR3aa: CASSFAARSIYGYTF; CDR3nt: TGTGCCAGCAGTTTCGCCGCCAGATCGATCTATGGCTACACCTTC
abundance: .; v_gene: TRBV9; d_gene: TRBD2; j_gene: TRBJ2-1; len: 15; CDR3aa: CASSFSGSFYNEQFF; CDR3nt: TGTGCCAGCAGCTTTAGCGGGAGTTTCTACAATGAGCAGTTCTTC
abundance: .; v_gene: TRBV6-1; d_gene: TRBD2; j_gene: TRBJ2-2; len: 19; CDR3aa: CASSEVASGRSANTGELFF; CDR3nt: TGTGCCAGCAGTGAAGTGGCTAGCGGGAGGTCGGCGAACACCGGGGAGCTGTTTTTT
abundance: .; v_gene: TRBV2; d_gene: .; j_gene: TRBJ1-2; len: 16; CDR3aa: CASSEGDPGGNYGYTF; CDR3nt: TGTGCCAGCAGTGAAGGAGATCCAGGAGGCAACTATGGCTACACCTTC
abundance: .; v_gene: TRBV5-6; d_gene: .; j_gene: TRBJ2-6; len: 17; CDR3aa: CASSHRDTYSGANVLTF; CDR3nt: TGTGCCAGCAGCCACCGGGACACCTACTCTGGGGCCAACGTCCTGACTTTC
abundance: few; v_gene: TRBV24-1; d_gene: TRBD1; j_gene: TRBJ2-7; len: 14; CDR3aa: CATSDNRGSYEQYF; CDR3nt: TGTGCCACCAGTGATAACAGGGGTTCCTACGAGCAGTACTTC
abundance: .; v_gene: TRBV19; d_gene: .; j_gene: TRBJ1-1; len: 13; CDR3aa: CASSTGKWTEAFF; CDR3nt: TGTGCCAGTAGTACAGGGAAGTGGACTGAAGCTTTCTTT
abundance: .; v_gene: TRBV5-1; d_gene: TRBD2; j_gene: TRBJ2-3; len: 14; CDR3aa: CASSPGTTTDTQYF; CDR3nt: TGCGCCAGCAGCCCCGGGACTACAACAGATACGCAGTATTTT